This TCR beta chain appears in the sequencing data of a study of shared clonotypes between healthy human individuals (dated by TCRdb to 2020 to 2021). Regarding the complete study: The cohort comprised a couple of women and a few men aged 18 to 49 years. For each donor, three plates each were used for CD4 naive and CD4 memory, two plates were used for CD8 naive, and one plate was used for CD8 memory. The study deeply sequenced blood TCR repertoires of about 5 healthy adults to estimate repertoire size and the extent of clonotype sharing between individuals. Different laboratories and diverse techniques were used to prepare libraries and sequence TCR repertoires, to increase sequencing depth and limit assay-specific biases. Leukapheresis yielded between about 0.85 and 10 billion PBMCs per donor. What the research found in general, with its limitations: When a few donors were compared, the shared fraction of clonotypes was about 5.5% for naive CD4, more than 3% for naive CD8, roughly 2.5% for memory CD4, and 0.35% to 0.5% for memory CD8. The small number of donors limited the genetic and exposure-history diversity represented. Even with the large sequencing depth, rarefaction of the sorted-subset datasets indicated that sequencing was incomplete. Naive subsets generally had larger estimated clonotype richness than memory subsets did. Only blood was sampled, and tissue TCR repertoires likely differ from those in blood. Pairwise subsampling led to the expectation that sequencing depth would affect the degree of clonotype sharing among donors. Compared with non-shared clonotypes, the clonotypes found in all four sorted-subset donors had higher generation probabilities.

V gives up 1 base and J gives up 6 bases, and the segment between their germline ends measures 11 bases. The germline V gene specifies SGDLS as CDR1 and YYNGEE as CDR2. The CDR3 sequence holds 13 residues, the cysteine and phenylalanine included. Just the 39-base CDR3 DNA is kept, in frame starting at base 1. The donors were healthy, HIV-negative adults who had no recently reported acute infections or vaccinations. Every donor was a Caucasian adult living in Nashville, Tennessee, USA. CD4+ T cells were enriched by magnetic negative selection, after which naive cells were positively selected on CD45RA and the negative fraction was taken as the memory subset. Blood was obtained by leukapheresis, after which PBMCs were separated by Ficoll-Histopaque density gradient centrifugation and cryopreserved in liquid nitrogen vapor phase. Analytical flow cytometry was used to check the purity and quantity of each magnetically sorted T cell population. Genomic DNA was isolated from every sorted fraction and measured by UV absorbance on a Nanodrop 2000c.

Notes on this clone: Its recognized antigen is unknown. The input lacks base qualities; no much larger clone sits a single base away.

Using the deep immunoSEQ assay, multiplex PCR amplified TCR CDR3 regions from genomic DNA. For each cell subset, the extracted genomic DNA was distributed evenly across all wells of several immunoSEQ 96-well plates, and each plate served as one replicate. For sorted subsets, roughly 200 ng of genomic DNA, equivalent to roughly 33,000 T cell genomes, went into each replicate PCR. Purified libraries were measured with a Qubit 3.0 fluorometer, size-checked on a Bioanalyzer 2100, and measured again with the KAPA Library Quantification kit. Every immunoSEQ 96-well plate was sequenced on a separate single-read 150-cycle Illumina NextSeq 550 flow cell. Processing in the source paper ran as follows. Because only junctional sequences without quality scores were contained in the immunoSEQ output, filtering matching that applied to full-length reads could not be performed. To assign V/J genes and CDR3, sequences were annotated using PyIR, a Python wrapper for IgBLAST v1.9, with IMGT germline references. Reads were filtered out if the reads had weak V/J assignments (E-value above 1e-6), no CDR3, stop codons, out-of-frame junctions, or ambiguous translated residues. V3J clonotypes were defined as sequences sharing the same inferred V gene, J gene, and CDR3 amino acid sequence. Percentage overlap between repertoires was calculated by dividing the number of shared unique clonotypes by the size of the smaller repertoire. Repertoire richness was assessed with RTK rarefaction, the Chao1 estimator, and Recon v2.1 estimates of unobserved clonotypes. OLGA was used to compute generation probabilities for all TCRbeta clonotypes that the gDNA method yielded from a few donors. TCRdb limited this immuneACCESS table to in-frame rearrangements with V and J called. A share of clones is missing; checked studies link under half to unresolved V genes, and the rest is unexplained. V and J calls and clone size are given by that table; D and trimming were obtained from the DNA. This sample holds roughly 1 million clones; around three quarters were observed only once. The ten most abundant clones make up approximately 0.5% of the sample.

The source of this sequence is a young man in good health. Some clones in this sample may be carry-over from other donors' samples. The rearranged chain carries TRBV9 and TRBJ2-7; the best D guess is TRBD1, with 6 bases matching. Source material: memory CD4+ T cells from PBMCs. The cell subset or site label here, explained by the study, means: CD45RA-negative fraction. The CDR3 in this case is CASSVSGAAEQYF. Here is the DNA: TGTGCCAGCAGCGTATCAGGGGCAGCCGAGCAGTACTTC.